This T cell receptor beta chain was observed in a study of blood T cell repertoires in COVID-19. The method was immunoSEQ multiplex PCR; TCRdb's version includes in-frame clones alone and lacks a portion of them. The table includes 95,000 to 110,000 clones, roughly four fifths detected once. The sample consisted of peripheral blood. The TCR comes from a man aged 55 to 70 with acute or convalescent COVID-19.

The CDR3 reads CASSPINPGGAGGYTF. The CDR3 bases are TGCGCCAGCAGCCCCATAAACCCGGGGGGCGCCGGTGGCTACACCTTC. This chain links TRBV5-1 with TRBJ1-2, with D possibly TRBD1 on 6 matching bases. Germline CDR1 and CDR2: SGHRS and YFSETQ. The CDR3 length is 16 residues. The ends were cut back, 4 bases at V and 7 bases at J, with 23 bases in the middle. The variable domain in full, completed from reference TRBV5-1 and TRBJ1-2, reads KAGVTQTPRYLIKTRGQQVTLSCSPISGHRSVSWYQQTPGQGLQFLFEYFSETQRNKGNFPGRFSGRQFSNSRSEMNVSTLELGDSALYLCASSPINPGGAGGYTFGSGTRLTVV.